This TCR beta chain emerged from a study of blood T cell repertoires in COVID-19 (dated by TCRdb to between 2020 and 2021). Broadly, across the study: The collaborator samples originated in the United States, Italy and Spain and spanned the acute and convalescent phases of COVID-19. The prospective study material was composed of cDNA or gDNA derived from T cells, B-cell-depleted T cells, or PBMCs. Subjects who had been exposed to COVID-19, were actively infected with it, or had recovered from it provided the deeply sampled blood TCRbeta repertoires that made up the dataset. A freely available public database, intended as a resource for researchers studying the immune response to SARS-CoV-2, is where the repertoires were released. Samples came from the ongoing ImmuneRACE study (first 160 participants) plus 1,254 subjects from 6 global collaborators. Nearly every sample came with metadata listing a de-identified subject ID, COVID-19 status, age in years and sex. Where available, HLA class I and class II types were obtained from metadata supplied by the sample provider rather than from assay-based typing.

Per the germline V gene, SQVTM is the CDR1 and ANQGSEA is the CDR2. CDR3 length: 12 amino acids, cysteine to phenylalanine. Only the CDR3 DNA stays, 36 bases, in frame from base 1. Clipping removes 4 bases from V and 5 bases from J, with 3 as the unmatched junction base count. TCRbeta CDR3 regions were amplified from genomic DNA using the immunoSEQ Assay, a bias-controlled multiplex PCR. Per the original workflow: The number of nucleated cells in each sample was estimated from the amplification of reference gene primers within the assay. To quantify the absolute abundance of each unique TCRbeta CDR3 rearrangement, sequence reads were collapsed and filtered. Productive Simpson clonality was computed per sample as the square root of Simpson's diversity index over productive rearrangements. This is the immuneACCESS table as TCRdb keeps it, with only in-frame sequences that have V and J called. A part of the clones is gone; compared with another copy, unresolved V genes explain less than half, and the rest is unexplained. That table is the source of V, J and clone size, and D and trimming were worked out from the DNA. In all, the sample holds a few hundred thousand clones, and around 86% of those were seen once. Roughly 3% of the sample is held by the ten biggest clonotypes.

What the authors observed across the whole study: The quantity of clinical and demographic metadata differed by source and by participant and was supplied without curation.

Collaborating institutions collected whole blood in K2EDTA tubes following their own protocols. Collaborator samples were shipped for TCRbeta analysis as frozen whole blood, isolated PBMCs, or DNA extracted from either sample type. This clone has only one observation. What antigen it recognizes has not been identified. No quality values exist for individual bases; no much larger clone is one base distant. The TCR originated in a man aged 55-75 years with acute or convalescent COVID-19. Rearrangement joined TRBV29-1 to TRBJ2-5; the central 8 bases match TRBD2. The sequenced sample consisted of peripheral blood. The nucleotide sequence reads TGCAGCGTTGCGACTAGCGCCGAGACCCAGTACTTC. The encoded protein is CSVATSAETQYF.